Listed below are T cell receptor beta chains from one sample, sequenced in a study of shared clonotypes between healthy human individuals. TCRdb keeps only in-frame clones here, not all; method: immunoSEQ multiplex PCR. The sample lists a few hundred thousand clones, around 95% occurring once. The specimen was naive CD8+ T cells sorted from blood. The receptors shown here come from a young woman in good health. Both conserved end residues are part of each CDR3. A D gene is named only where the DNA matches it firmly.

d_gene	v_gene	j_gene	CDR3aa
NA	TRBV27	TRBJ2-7	CASSLYNNPYEQYF
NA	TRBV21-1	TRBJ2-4	CASTCRGDSHGLF
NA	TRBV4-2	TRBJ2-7	CASSQGTEGTYEQYF
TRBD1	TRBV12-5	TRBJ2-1	CASGLGTGAHNEQFF
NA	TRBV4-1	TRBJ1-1	CASSQGSGSHTEAFF
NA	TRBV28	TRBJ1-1	CASSLLGSITEAFF
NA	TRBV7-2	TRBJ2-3	CASSPTGATDTQYF
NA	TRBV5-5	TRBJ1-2	CASSLRSRQLSLVGYTF
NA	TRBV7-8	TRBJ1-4	CASSIRDKLFF
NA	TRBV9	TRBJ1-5	CASSVEGVNQPQHF
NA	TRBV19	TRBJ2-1	CASSIGFLTLGEQFF
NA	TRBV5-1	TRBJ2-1	CASGVDNEQFF
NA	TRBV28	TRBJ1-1	CASSFTGNTEAFF
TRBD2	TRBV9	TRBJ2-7	CASSVGAGGLARIPYEQYF
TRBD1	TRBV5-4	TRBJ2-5	CASSFQGQGETQYF
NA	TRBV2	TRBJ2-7	CASIPDRSYEQYF
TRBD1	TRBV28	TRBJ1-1	CASSLLAQGVVNTEAFF
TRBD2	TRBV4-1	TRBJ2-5	CASSHPPGGSQETQYF
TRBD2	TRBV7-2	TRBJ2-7	CASSLSSSGNSGQYF
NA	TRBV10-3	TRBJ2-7	CAISESGANLTYEQYF
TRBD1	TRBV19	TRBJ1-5	CASSIVAGGNQPQHF
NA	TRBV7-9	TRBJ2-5	CANSPLGPEETQYF
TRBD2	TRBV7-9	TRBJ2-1	CASSGTSGSSYNEQFF